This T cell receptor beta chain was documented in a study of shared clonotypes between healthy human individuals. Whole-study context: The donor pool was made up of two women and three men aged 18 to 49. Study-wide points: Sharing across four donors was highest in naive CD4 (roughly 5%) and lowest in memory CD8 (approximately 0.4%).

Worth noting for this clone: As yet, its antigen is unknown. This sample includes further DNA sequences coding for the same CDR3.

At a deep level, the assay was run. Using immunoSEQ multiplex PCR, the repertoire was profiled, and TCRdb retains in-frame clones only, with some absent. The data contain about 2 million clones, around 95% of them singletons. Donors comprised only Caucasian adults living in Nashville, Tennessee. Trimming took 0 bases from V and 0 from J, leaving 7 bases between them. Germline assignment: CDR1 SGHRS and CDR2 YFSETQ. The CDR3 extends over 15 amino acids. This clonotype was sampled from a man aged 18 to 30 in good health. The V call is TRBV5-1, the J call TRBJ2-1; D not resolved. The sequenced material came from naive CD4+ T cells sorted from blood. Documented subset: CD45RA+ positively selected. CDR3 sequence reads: CASSLELSSYNEQFF. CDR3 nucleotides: TGCGCCAGCAGCTTGGAGCTGAGCTCCTACAATGAGCAGTTCTTC.